This T cell receptor (beta chain) was documented in a study of blood T cell repertoires in COVID-19. In the original workflow: Amplification from reference gene primers served as the basis for estimated nucleated cell counts. Assay used: immunoSEQ multiplex PCR; TCRdb lists only in-frame clones, some missing. V, J and clone size are those of that table, while D and trimming were read from the DNA. The sample shows about 190,000 clones, about 88% of them seen only once. Trimming removed 7 bases from V and 1 base from J; junction bases left unmatched: 7. Germline V gene lookup returns CDR1 MDHEN and CDR2 SYDVKM. The CDR3 length is 14 residues.

The TCR comes from a woman aged 40 to 50 who had recovered from COVID-19. This sequence joins TRBV28 and TRBJ2-7; TRBD1 agrees at 7 bases. Sequencing was performed on peripheral blood. The CDR3 DNA is TGTGCCAGCATCATCAGGGGGTCGTCCTACGAGCAGTACTTC. This translates into CASIIRGSSYEQYF.